The 22 T cell receptor beta chains presented below share a single source sample, sequenced in a study of identical twins. TCRdb fed the 5' RACE reads into MiXCR, producing one record per CDR3 protein. In the table there are hundreds of thousands of distinct CDR3 sequences, 15% to 20% of which are singletons. This sample also appeared in a second study, on T cells expressing NK-cell markers.

The sequenced sample was PBMCs. The receptor source for this set is a woman under 30 in good health.

A few counts support this clonotype. This chain connects TRBV27 to TRBJ2-3, with 7 bases aligning to TRBD2. The CDR3 contains 15 residues. Germline V gives CDR1 MNHEY, CDR2 SMNVEV (reference sequence). V lost 3 bases, J lost 0 bases, and 3 bases stayed unmatched. CDR3 nucleotides: TGTGCCAGCAGTTTGGAGCGGGGCAGCACAGATACGCAGTATTTT. This gives the protein CASSLERGSTDTQYF.

Written as DNA, the CDR3 is TGTGCCAGCAGCACTGGACTAGCGGGGGGGCCGAACACCGGGGAGCTGTTTTTT. It translates to CASSTGLAGGPNTGELFF. V gene TRBV11-2 combines with J gene TRBJ2-2; 15 bases line up with TRBD2. The CDR3 is 18 residues long. Germline V lookup: CDR1 SGHAT, CDR2 FQNNGV. The ends lost 5 bases at V and 0 bases at J; junction bases unmatched: 4.

This clonotype was detected only a few times. J is TRBJ2-7 and V is TRBV18, with 9 nucleotides matching TRBD1. This CDR3 is built from 14 residues. V shed 6 bases and J 6 bases; nucleotides not matched to a gene: 9. The germline gives CDR1 KGHSH, CDR2 LQKENI. In DNA, the CDR3 is TGTGCCAGCTCCCTCCGGGACAGGGCATCCGAGCAGTACTTC. Protein: CASSLRDRASEQYF.

The chain carries TRBV4-3 and TRBJ2-3, with D tentatively TRBD2 (6 bases). V was trimmed by 1 base and J by 5 bases, leaving 16 bases between them. The CDR3 consists of 16 residues. Germline-derived CDR1 and CDR2 are LGHNA and YSLEER. The CDR3 here is CASSQGSAGRGDTQYF. DNA of the CDR3: TGCGCCAGCAGCCAAGGGTCAGCCGGGCGGGGAGATACGCAGTATTTT.

This clonotype was observed a handful of times. The V call is TRBV5-5, the J call TRBJ2-7, with D unclear. V was shortened by 5 bases and J by 3 bases, with 18 bases between the two germline ends. The CDR3 spans 15 residues. The germline gives CDR1 SGHKS, CDR2 YYEKEE (reference sequence). CDR3 in DNA: TGTGCCAGCAGTCCAGCTCCCGGATCTCTCTACGAGCAGTACTTC. Translation: CASSPAPGSLYEQYF.

This clonotype was counted only a few times. The V gene is TRBV9, the J gene TRBJ2-7; 7 bases align to TRBD2. Losses at the gene ends were 2 bases for V and 4 bases for J; bases not matched to a gene: 9. CDR3 length: 15 amino acids. Germline V gives CDR1 SGDLS, CDR2 YYNGEE. CDR3 loop: CASSVSASGRYEQYF. CDR3 nucleotides: TGTGCCAGCAGCGTGTCTGCTAGCGGAAGGTACGAGCAGTACTTC.

V is TRBV6-5 and J is TRBJ2-1, with 7 nucleotides matching TRBD2. Germline CDR1 reads MNHEY; CDR2 reads SVGAGI. With 0 bases clipped from V and 8 bases from J, the junction kept 4 bases outside the gene matches. The CDR3 has 14 amino acids. The CDR3 bases are TGTGCCAGCAGTTACTCACGGACTAGTTATGAGCAGTTCTTC. Protein: CASSYSRTSYEQFF.

The DNA of the CDR3 is TGTGCCAGCAGCTTGTGGGGTGCCTACAATGAGCAGTTCTTC. This sequence encodes CASSLWGAYNEQFF. V usage is TRBV5-6 and J usage is TRBJ2-1; the D is unclear. Germline V gene lookup returns CDR1 SGHDT and CDR2 YYEEEE. CDR3 length: 14 amino acids. V lost 1 base and J lost 2, with 7 bases in between.

This chain links TRBV9 with TRBJ2-1; D is perhaps TRBD2 (6 bases). The V end was cut by 3 bases, the J end by 7 bases, with 20 bases between. The V gene's germline CDR1 is SGDLS and CDR2 YYNGEE. The CDR3 is 16 amino acids. CDR3 nucleotides: TGTGCCAGCAGCGCCGACTTTGGGGGGATCCTTAATGAGCAGTTCTTC. Protein sequence: CASSADFGGILNEQFF.

This clonotype was counted a few times. V gene TRBV9 combines with J gene TRBJ2-3, with 7 positions matching TRBD2. V lost 0 bases to trimming and J lost 6 bases; unmatched junction nucleotides: 10. CDR3 length: 16 amino acids. Germline assignment: CDR1 SGDLS and CDR2 YYNGEE. The CDR3 here is CASSVGGGSAIDTQYF. In nucleotides, the CDR3 is TGTGCCAGCAGCGTAGGGGGCGGGAGCGCTATCGATACGCAGTATTTT.

The table lists this clonotype with a few counts. The chain uses TRBV5-5 and TRBJ1-2; 8 nucleotides align to TRBD1. V lost 0 bases and J lost 4; bases outside the gene matches: 8. This CDR3 has 16 amino acids. The germline gives CDR1 SGHKS, CDR2 YYEKEE (reference sequence). CDR3 in amino acids: CASSLGSGGVGYGYTF. The CDR3 region has the DNA TGTGCCAGCAGCTTGGGATCAGGGGGCGTTGGCTATGGCTACACCTTC.

This chain links TRBV29-1 with TRBJ1-1; a weak D match, TRBD1 (5 bases). Trimming shortened V by 3 bases and J by 3 bases, and 11 bases separated the two germline ends. CDR1 SQVTM and CDR2 ANQGSEA come from the germline V gene. The CDR3 is 13 residues long. CDR3: CSVERGFYTEAFF. The CDR3 region has the DNA TGCAGCGTTGAGAGGGGCTTTTACACTGAAGCTTTCTTT.

This chain uses TRBV5-6 with TRBJ1-2, with D unclear. Germline V lookup: CDR1 SGHDT, CDR2 YYEEEE. V was pared by 8 bases and J by 0 bases, with 14 bases between. The CDR3 length is 14 residues. This chain's CDR3 is CASQRVAANYGYTF. CDR3 DNA sequence: TGTGCCAGTCAACGGGTTGCAGCTAACTATGGCTACACCTTC.

The chain recombines TRBV12-3 or TRBV12-4 with TRBJ2-1; 11 nucleotides agree with TRBD2. V lost 4 bases, J lost 0 bases, and 11 bases stayed unmatched. The CDR3 is 19 residues long. CDR3 nucleotides: TGTGCCAGCAGTTCTGGTCTAGCGGGAGGCCAAAGCTCCTACAATGAGCAGTTCTTC. Translating gives CASSSGLAGGQSSYNEQFF.

This clonotype occurred a few times. The chain joins TRBV10-3 to TRBJ1-1; D remains unclear. Germline CDR1 and CDR2: ENHRY and SYGVKD. V lost 6 bases and J lost 7, with 18 bases in between. There are 14 residues in the CDR3. This chain's CDR3 is CAIRPDGRAGEAFF. The CDR3 DNA reads as TGTGCCATCAGACCGGACGGGAGGGCCGGTGAAGCTTTCTTT.

This clonotype was seen only a few times. V and J are TRBV20-1 and TRBJ2-5; 7 nucleotides line up with TRBD2. The CDR3 totals 17 residues. CDR1 and CDR2 from the germline V gene are DFQATT and SNEGSKA (reference sequence). The trim removed 4 bases at V and 4 bases at J, leaving 18 bases unmatched. CDR3 residues: CSATGGGEDPTGETQYF. For the CDR3, the DNA is TGCAGTGCTACGGGGGGTGGGGAAGACCCAACGGGAGAGACCCAGTACTTC.

The genes are TRBV7-2 and TRBJ1-2; D is possibly TRBD1 (6 bases). Germline V gene data show CDR1 as SGHTA and CDR2 as FQGNSA. This CDR3 region has 15 residues. Trimming took off 4 bases at V and 0 bases at J, with 12 bases between the two ends. DNA of the CDR3: TGTGCCAGCAGCTCCCCAGGGGACCCTAACTATGGCTACACCTTC. Translation: CASSSPGDPNYGYTF. Based on the CDR3 plus reference TRBV7-2 and TRBJ1-2, the full variable domain is GAGVSQSPSNKVTEKGKDVELRCDPISGHTALYWYRQSLGQGLEFLIYFQGNSAPDKSGLPSDRFSAERTGGSVSTLTIQRTQQEDSAVYLCASSSPGDPNYGYTFGSGTRLTVV.

This clonotype was seen ten or more times. The genes are TRBV6-5 and TRBJ1-3; D is unclear. The CDR3 is 12 residues long. Per germline, CDR1 MNHEY and CDR2 SVGAGI. The V and J ends lost 5 bases and 4 bases respectively, with 6 bases between them. The CDR3 DNA sequence: TGTGCCAGCAGTCCGGGGGGAAACACCATATATTTT. Amino acids: CASSPGGNTIYF.

The chain recombines TRBV7-2 with TRBJ2-7; D remains ambiguous. V dropped 5 bases and J dropped 5 bases, with 13 bases sitting between them. This CDR3 contains 13 residues. Germline assignment: CDR1 SGHTA and CDR2 FQGNSA. CDR3 coding DNA: TGTGCCAGCAGCGTTATAATGCAGAACGAGCAGTACTTC. Translating gives CASSVIMQNEQYF.

Ten or more counts support this clonotype. The V and J genes are TRBV20-1 and TRBJ2-5, with 9 positions matching TRBD2. The CDR3 is 14 residues long. The ends lost 7 bases at V and 3 bases at J; junction bases unmatched: 9. Germline V lookup: CDR1 DFQATT, CDR2 SNEGSKA (reference sequence). The DNA for the CDR3 is TGCAGTGTTCCAGTAGCGGGGGCCAAAGAGACCCAGTACTTC. Its protein is CSVPVAGAKETQYF.

In this sample, this clonotype turned up a few times. This sequence joins TRBV12-3 or TRBV12-4 and TRBJ2-3; D not certain. V lost 5 bases to trimming and J lost 8 bases, with 11 bases between them. The CDR3 is 12 residues long. The CDR3 region is CASSAARPTQYF. As DNA, the CDR3 is TGTGCCAGCAGTGCAGCCAGGCCTACGCAGTATTTT.

The rearrangement links TRBV5-1 to TRBJ2-3; TRBD2 agrees at 12 bases. After removal of 4 bases from V and 0 bases from J, the junction contained 6 bases not matched to a gene. Germline V CDR1 and CDR2: SGHRS, YFSETQ. CDR3 length: 17 amino acids. The CDR3 DNA reads as TGCGCCAGCAGCCATACTAGCGGGAGGACGAGCACAGATACGCAGTATTTT. It codes for CASSHTSGRTSTDTQYF.